This T cell receptor (beta chain) originates from a study of T-cell reconstitution after alpha-beta-depleted transplantation in children. Unique molecular identifiers were built into the TCRbeta library. Each CDR3 protein gets one entry after TCRdb re-called the PCR reads with MiXCR. The sample has 200,000 to 300,000 distinct CDR3 sequences; approximately 12% are singletons. The CDR3 contains 17 residues. Germline-derived CDR1 and CDR2 are LNHDA and SQIVND (reference sequence). V was trimmed by 1 base and J by 4 bases, leaving 19 bases between them. The receptor's source is a human donor who donated a stem cell graft to a child with acute lymphoblastic leukemia. The rearrangement uses TRBV19 and TRBJ1-1, with D tentatively TRBD1 (5 bases). The source material was PBMCs from the stem cell graft donor, sampled from the stem cell graft. CDR3 amino acids: CASSIALVGREGTEAFF. The CDR3 DNA reads as TGTGCCAGTAGTATAGCGCTTGTCGGCAGGGAGGGCACTGAAGCTTTCTTT.